This entry lists 12 T cell receptor beta chains sequenced from one sample in a study of human T cells and chemical hapten exposure. Time point noted: patch test 2, 6 weeks after DPC sensitization. Specified treatment: therapeutic diphenylcyclopropenone sensitization with weekly scalp DPC. TCRdb processed the RACE reads anew with MiXCR; each CDR3 protein has one entry. The table records approximately 350,000 distinct CDR3 sequences, about 6.3% of them present only once. The sample in question was whole blood, obtained in connection with sensitization to the hapten diphenylcyclopropenone (DPC). These receptors all stem from a young woman with alopecia areata. Some clones in this sample may be carry-over from other donors' samples.

This clonotype came up many times. This chain links TRBV6-5 with TRBJ2-1, with TRBD1 matching over 8 bases. V shed 2 bases, J shed 10 bases, and the junction held 4 bases outside the gene matches. Germline V gene lookup returns CDR1 MNHEY and CDR2 SVGAGI. This CDR3 contains 13 residues. CDR3 in amino acids: CASSYQTGVEQFF. The CDR3 DNA is TGTGCCAGCAGTTACCAGACAGGGGTCGAGCAGTTCTTC.

This clonotype has a handful of counts. The chain recombines TRBV5-1 with TRBJ2-7, with TRBD2 identical over 8 bases. CDR1 is SGHRS and CDR2 is YFSETQ in the germline V gene. V gave up 4 bases and J gave up 3 bases; unmatched junction bases: 12. This CDR3 comprises 16 residues. CDR3 amino acids: CASSPSSAGGLYEQYF. The CDR3, as DNA: TGCGCCAGCAGCCCCAGTTCGGCGGGGGGCCTCTACGAGCAGTACTTC.

This clonotype was picked up a small number of times. This rearrangement joins TRBV6-1 to TRBJ1-2; 8 nucleotides line up with TRBD1. Trimming took 6 bases from V and 4 from J; bases not matched to a gene: 7. This CDR3 has 14 amino acids. Germline lookup yields CDR1 MNHNS and CDR2 SASEGT. The CDR3 here is CASRPEDRAYGYTF. The CDR3 region has the DNA TGTGCCAGCAGACCCGAGGACAGGGCCTATGGCTACACCTTC.

The V and J genes are TRBV5-1 and TRBJ2-3; D may be TRBD2 (5 bases). The V gene's germline CDR1 is SGHRS and CDR2 YFSETQ. CDR3 size: 17 residues. V dropped 2 bases and J dropped 0 bases, with 16 bases sitting between them. This CDR3 is CASSFRAVLTSTDTQYF. The CDR3, as DNA: TGCGCCAGCAGCTTCCGAGCGGTGCTTACTAGCACAGATACGCAGTATTTT.

The chain links TRBV3-1 to TRBJ2-5, with a tentative D call TRBD2 (6 bases). CDR1 is LGHDT and CDR2 is YNNKEL in the germline V gene (reference sequence). This CDR3 region has 13 residues. Deletions cut 3 bases from V and 4 bases from J, with 9 bases between. CDR3 nucleotide sequence: TGTGCCAGCAGCCAGAGGGGAGGAGAGACCCAGTACTTC. This translates into CASSQRGGETQYF.

The chain has TRBV28 and TRBJ1-1, with D maybe TRBD1 (5 bases). The CDR3 sequence is 14 residues long. From germline, CDR1 is MDHEN and CDR2 SYDVKM. V lost 5 bases to trimming and J lost 11 bases, with 21 bases between them. CDR3 region: CASSPSQGYYRAFF. For the CDR3, the DNA is TGTGCCAGCAGTCCGAGCCAGGGTTACTATAGGGCTTTCTTT.

This clonotype was picked up a small number of times. CDR3 loop: CASQSRARGYEQYF. The CDR3 coding sequence is TGTGCCAGTCAGTCCCGGGCTCGGGGGTACGAGCAGTACTTC. This rearrangement joins TRBV28 to TRBJ2-7; D perhaps matches TRBD2 (6 bases). V gave up 9 bases and J gave up 4 bases, with 19 bases separating them. CDR3 length equals 14 residues. Per the germline V gene, CDR1 is MDHEN and CDR2 is SYDVKM.

The chain links TRBV20-1 to TRBJ2-5; 12 bases map to TRBD2. The CDR3 runs to 16 residues. Germline assignment: CDR1 DFQATT and CDR2 SNEGSKA (reference sequence). The trim removed 5 bases at V and 5 bases at J, leaving 12 bases unmatched. The CDR3 DNA sequence: TGCAGTGCTCGAACGGGACTAGCGGGCCTCGAGGAGACCCAGTACTTC. As protein: CSARTGLAGLEETQYF.

The table lists this clonotype with a few counts. The rearrangement joins TRBV11-2 to TRBJ2-1, with 9 bases identical to TRBD1. The CDR3 is 16 residues long. Unmatched junction bases numbered 5, after V lost 4 bases and J lost 1 base. From germline, CDR1 is SGHAT and CDR2 FQNNGV. This chain's CDR3 is CASSSRTGASYNEQFF. CDR3 coding DNA: TGTGCCAGCAGCTCTAGGACAGGGGCTTCCTACAATGAGCAGTTCTTC.

This clonotype appeared many times. The chain joins TRBV18 to TRBJ1-5, with no clear D. The CDR3 is 13 residues long. Trimming shortened V by 8 bases and J by 0 bases, and 8 bases separated the two germline ends. CDR1 and CDR2 (germline): KGHSH, LQKENI. CDR3 coding DNA: TGTGCCAGCAGTCCCGATAGCAATCAGCCCCAGCATTTT. Protein product: CASSPDSNQPQHF.

This clonotype was counted between two and nine times. V gene TRBV20-1 combines with J gene TRBJ2-7, with 7 bases matching TRBD2. The CDR3 sequence is 15 residues long. Germline V gives CDR1 DFQATT, CDR2 SNEGSKA (reference sequence). V lost 2 bases to trimming and J lost 3 bases; unmatched junction nucleotides: 10. CDR3 in amino acids: CSARRPGGRNYEQYF. The CDR3 DNA is TGCAGTGCTAGACGCCCCGGGGGGAGGAACTACGAGCAGTACTTC.

This clonotype was seen at least ten times. The CDR3 coding sequence is TGTGCCAGCAGCCCGATCGCGGCCGGGGAGCTGTTTTTT. Its protein product is CASSPIAAGELFF. The rearrangement uses TRBV6-5 and TRBJ2-2; D remains ambiguous. The CDR3 has 13 residues. V was clipped by 6 bases and J by 6 bases, with 11 bases between them. In germline, CDR1 is MNHEY, CDR2 SVGAGI.